These T cell receptor beta chains were read from a single sample in a study of blood T cell repertoires in COVID-19. The data were produced by immunoSEQ multiplex PCR, yet TCRdb's version contains in-frame clones alone and is incomplete. The table lists around 200,000 clones, roughly 84% of them singletons, with less than 20% in the top ten. The material sequenced was peripheral blood. The receptors shown here come from a woman older than 75 with active or convalescent COVID-19. CDR3s include the opening cysteine and the closing phenylalanine or tryptophan. The D gene is left open where the match is weak. A row's size may be missing; if present it is once, few, many or a size class.

clone size: once
V gene: TRBV7-2
J gene: TRBJ2-1
D gene: .
CDR3 DNA: TGTGCCAGCAGCTTTCAAACAGGGGCCCCCGGGGGTGAGCAGTTCTTC
CDR3 protein: CASSFQTGAPGGEQFF

clone size: .
V gene: TRBV19
J gene: TRBJ2-1
D gene: TRBD2
CDR3 DNA: TGTGCCAGTAGTCCAGGGGGCACTAGCGGGGGACCCGCGGGAGAGCAGTTCTTC
CDR3 protein: CASSPGGTSGGPAGEQFF

clone size: .
V gene: TRBV5-1
J gene: TRBJ1-1
D gene: TRBD1
CDR3 DNA: TGCGCCAGCCGATCGGGACAGGGTGTAGACACTGAAGCTTTCTTT
CDR3 protein: CASRSGQGVDTEAFF

clone size: .
V gene: TRBV4-2
J gene: TRBJ2-5
D gene: TRBD1
CDR3 DNA: TGTGCCAGCAGCCAACCCTGGACAGGGGGCGAGACCCAGTACTTC
CDR3 protein: CASSQPWTGGETQYF

clone size: .
V gene: TRBV5-1
J gene: TRBJ2-1
D gene: TRBD1
CDR3 DNA: TGCGCCAGCAGCCTAGGGACAGGCAACTCCTACAATGAGCAGTTCTTC
CDR3 protein: CASSLGTGNSYNEQFF

clone size: .
V gene: TRBV6-2/TRBV6-3
J gene: TRBJ2-1
D gene: TRBD2
CDR3 DNA: TGTGCCAGCAGTCTACTAGCGGGAAAGCAGTTCTTC
CDR3 protein: CASSLLAGKQFF

clone size: .
V gene: TRBV9
J gene: TRBJ2-5
D gene: TRBD1
CDR3 DNA: TGTGCCAGCAGCCCTTTTGACAGGGACCAAGAGACCCAGTACTTC
CDR3 protein: CASSPFDRDQETQYF

clone size: .
V gene: TRBV6-1
J gene: TRBJ1-2
D gene: TRBD1
CDR3 DNA: TGTGCCAGCAGTGGCGGGACAGGGGGCTACCCCTACTATGGCTACACCTTC
CDR3 protein: CASSGGTGGYPYYGYTF

clone size: .
V gene: TRBV6-1
J gene: TRBJ1-6
D gene: TRBD1
CDR3 DNA: TGTGCCAGCAGTGAAACAGCGACAGGGCGTTCACCCCTCCACTTT
CDR3 protein: CASSETATGRSPLHF

clone size: .
V gene: TRBV5-4
J gene: TRBJ2-1
D gene: TRBD2
CDR3 DNA: TGTGCCAGCAGCCGGGGGGGGCTGAGCTCCTACAATGAGCAGTTCTTC
CDR3 protein: CASSRGGLSSYNEQFF

clone size: .
V gene: TRBV24-1
J gene: TRBJ2-1
D gene: .
CDR3 DNA: TGTGCCACCAGTGATGTACAGGGGAGGGAGCAGTTCTTC
CDR3 protein: CATSDVQGREQFF

clone size: .
V gene: TRBV24-1
J gene: TRBJ2-3
D gene: TRBD2
CDR3 DNA: TGTGCCACCAGTGATCCAGCGGGAGCGGCAGATACGCAGTATTTT
CDR3 protein: CATSDPAGAADTQYF

clone size: .
V gene: TRBV7-2
J gene: TRBJ2-7
D gene: TRBD2
CDR3 DNA: TGTGCCAGCAGCTTAGCCGGGACTAGCGGGAGGAACTACGAGCAGTACTTC
CDR3 protein: CASSLAGTSGRNYEQYF

clone size: once
V gene: TRBV27
J gene: TRBJ2-5
D gene: TRBD2
CDR3 DNA: TGTGCCAGCAGTTTGGGTAGCGGGAGGGGAGAGACCCAGTACTTC
CDR3 protein: CASSLGSGRGETQYF

clone size: .
V gene: TRBV9
J gene: TRBJ2-3
D gene: TRBD2
CDR3 DNA: TGTGCCAGCAGCGCGGGCTCCGGGAGGGCCATCGATACGCAGTATTTT
CDR3 protein: CASSAGSGRAIDTQYF

clone size: .
V gene: TRBV3-1/TRBV3-2
J gene: TRBJ2-5
D gene: .
CDR3 DNA: TGTGCCAGCAGCCAAGTGGGCAAGCACGCAGGGACCCAGTACTTC
CDR3 protein: CASSQVGKHAGTQYF

clone size: .
V gene: TRBV27
J gene: TRBJ2-5
D gene: TRBD1
CDR3 DNA: TGTGCCAGCAGTACCGACCTGGGACAGCAAGAGACCCAGTACTTC
CDR3 protein: CASSTDLGQQETQYF

clone size: .
V gene: TRBV19
J gene: TRBJ2-7
D gene: TRBD1
CDR3 DNA: TGTGCCAGTAGTTCAAGGACAGGATCAAGCAACGAGCAGTACTTC
CDR3 protein: CASSSRTGSSNEQYF

clone size: .
V gene: TRBV3-1/TRBV3-2
J gene: TRBJ1-1
D gene: TRBD1
CDR3 DNA: TGTGCCAGCAGCCTCAGGGGGCGGACTGAAGCTTTCTTT
CDR3 protein: CASSLRGRTEAFF

clone size: .
V gene: TRBV18
J gene: TRBJ2-1
D gene: .
CDR3 DNA: TGTGCCAGCTCACCTGGGGGGTTCCCCAATGAGCAGTTCTTC
CDR3 protein: CASSPGGFPNEQFF

clone size: .
V gene: TRBV15
J gene: TRBJ2-7
D gene: .
CDR3 DNA: TGTGCCACCAGCAGAGATGAACCAGGCTCCGAGCAGTACTTC
CDR3 protein: CATSRDEPGSEQYF

clone size: .
V gene: TRBV29-1
J gene: TRBJ2-3
D gene: TRBD2
CDR3 DNA: TGCAGCGTTGAAGCTACGGGAGGCGGGGGGGCCGTCACAGATACGCAGTATTTT
CDR3 protein: CSVEATGGGGAVTDTQYF

clone size: .
V gene: TRBV7-9
J gene: TRBJ2-3
D gene: TRBD2
CDR3 DNA: TGTGCCAGCAGCTTGCGACTAGCGGGAGAAACAGATACGCAGTATTTT
CDR3 protein: CASSLRLAGETDTQYF

clone size: .
V gene: TRBV7-3
J gene: TRBJ2-3
D gene: .
CDR3 DNA: TGTGCCAGCACGACTAGTTCCTCGTCAGATACGCAGTATTTT
CDR3 protein: CASTTSSSSDTQYF

clone size: .
V gene: TRBV3-1/TRBV3-2
J gene: TRBJ1-2
D gene: TRBD1
CDR3 DNA: TGTGCCAGCAGCCTGGGACAGGGGGATGGCTACACCTTC
CDR3 protein: CASSLGQGDGYTF

clone size: .
V gene: TRBV5-4
J gene: TRBJ2-5
D gene: .
CDR3 DNA: TGTGCCAGCAGCGAGGCTGTCAAAGAGACCCAGTACTTC
CDR3 protein: CASSEAVKETQYF

clone size: .
V gene: TRBV2
J gene: TRBJ1-2
D gene: TRBD1
CDR3 DNA: TGTGCCAGCAGTAAAGCGGGACAGGGGGCAAGGAACTATGGCTACACCTTC
CDR3 protein: CASSKAGQGARNYGYTF

clone size: .
V gene: TRBV7-3
J gene: TRBJ2-3
D gene: .
CDR3 DNA: TGTGCCAGCAGCCCTGGCCGCACAGATACGCAGTATTTT
CDR3 protein: CASSPGRTDTQYF

clone size: once
V gene: TRBV5-8
J gene: TRBJ2-1
D gene: .
CDR3 DNA: TGTGCCAGCTTAATACCTCGAATTCTGGGCATCGAGCAGTTCTTC
CDR3 protein: CASLIPRILGIEQFF

clone size: .
V gene: TRBV28
J gene: TRBJ1-1
D gene: .
CDR3 DNA: TGTGCCAGCAGTTTCCCAGGGGCGAACACTGAAGCTTTCTTT
CDR3 protein: CASSFPGANTEAFF

clone size: .
V gene: TRBV7-2
J gene: TRBJ1-3
D gene: .
CDR3 DNA: TGTGCCAGCAGCTTACAGATCTCTGGAAACACCATATATTTT
CDR3 protein: CASSLQISGNTIYF

clone size: .
V gene: TRBV28
J gene: TRBJ2-1
D gene: TRBD2
CDR3 DNA: TGTGCCAGCAGTTTTACGGGGGGGGAGGGATCTCTGACCTACAATGAGCAGTTCTTC
CDR3 protein: CASSFTGGEGSLTYNEQFF

clone size: .
V gene: TRBV7-8
J gene: TRBJ1-3
D gene: .
CDR3 DNA: TGTGCCAGCAGCTTAGGCGGGGTCCCCTCTGGAAACACCATATATTTT
CDR3 protein: CASSLGGVPSGNTIYF

clone size: .
V gene: TRBV7-6
J gene: TRBJ2-1
D gene: .
CDR3 DNA: TGTGCCAGCACCAGGGGGATACTAGCGGACTACAATGAGCAGTTCTTC
CDR3 protein: CASTRGILADYNEQFF

clone size: .
V gene: TRBV6-2/TRBV6-3
J gene: TRBJ2-2
D gene: TRBD1
CDR3 DNA: TGTGCCAGCAGCCGGGATCAGGGGGATGCCGGGGAGCTGTTTTTT
CDR3 protein: CASSRDQGDAGELFF

clone size: .
V gene: TRBV12-3/TRBV12-4
J gene: TRBJ1-2
D gene: .
CDR3 DNA: TGTGCCAGCAGTTCTGGCAGGGCCGTGGTGTACACCTTC
CDR3 protein: CASSSGRAVVYTF

clone size: .
V gene: TRBV5-4
J gene: TRBJ2-3
D gene: TRBD2
CDR3 DNA: TGTGCCAGCAGCTCGGGACTAGCGGTAGTAGATACGCAGTATTTT
CDR3 protein: CASSSGLAVVDTQYF

clone size: few
V gene: TRBV28
J gene: TRBJ1-2
D gene: .
CDR3 DNA: TGTGCCAGCAGCCTCACAGGGCCCTATGGCTACACCTTC
CDR3 protein: CASSLTGPYGYTF

clone size: .
V gene: TRBV7-2
J gene: TRBJ1-1
D gene: TRBD1
CDR3 DNA: TGTGCCAGCAGCTTAGATCAGGGGGTGAACACTGAAGCTTTCTTT
CDR3 protein: CASSLDQGVNTEAFF

clone size: few
V gene: TRBV12-3/TRBV12-4
J gene: TRBJ1-1
D gene: .
CDR3 DNA: TGTGCCAGCAGTTGGGGGGGGGAAGCTTTCTTT
CDR3 protein: CASSWGGEAFF

clone size: .
V gene: TRBV9
J gene: TRBJ1-2
D gene: .
CDR3 DNA: TGTGCCAGCAGCGTCGAGAACTATGGCTACACCTTC
CDR3 protein: CASSVENYGYTF

clone size: .
V gene: TRBV5-1
J gene: TRBJ2-7
D gene: TRBD2
CDR3 DNA: TGCGCCAGCAGTGGGCTGGCAGCGGGAGTCCACGAGCAGTACTTC
CDR3 protein: CASSGLAAGVHEQYF